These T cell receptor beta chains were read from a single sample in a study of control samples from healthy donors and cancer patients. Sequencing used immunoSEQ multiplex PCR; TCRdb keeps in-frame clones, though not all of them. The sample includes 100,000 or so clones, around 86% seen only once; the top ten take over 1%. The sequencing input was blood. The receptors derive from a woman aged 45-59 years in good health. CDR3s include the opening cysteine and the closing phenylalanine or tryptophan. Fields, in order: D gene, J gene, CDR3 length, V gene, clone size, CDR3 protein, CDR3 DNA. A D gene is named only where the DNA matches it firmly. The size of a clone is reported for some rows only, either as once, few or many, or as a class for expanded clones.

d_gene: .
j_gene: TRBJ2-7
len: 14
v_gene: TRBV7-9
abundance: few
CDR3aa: CASSSRGSSYEQYF
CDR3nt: TGTGCCAGCAGCTCCCGCGGAAGCTCCTACGAGCAGTACTTC

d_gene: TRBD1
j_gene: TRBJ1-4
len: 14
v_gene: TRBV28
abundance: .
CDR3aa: CASRSQGRGEKLFF
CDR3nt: TGTGCCAGCAGATCACAGGGGAGGGGGGAAAAACTGTTTTTT

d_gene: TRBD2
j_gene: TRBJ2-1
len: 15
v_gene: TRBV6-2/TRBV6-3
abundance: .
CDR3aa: CASSVGGRVRNEQFF
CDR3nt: TGTGCCAGCAGTGTTGGAGGGAGGGTTAGAAATGAGCAGTTCTTC

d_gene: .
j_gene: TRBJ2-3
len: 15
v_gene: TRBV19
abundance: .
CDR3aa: CASSPGRGSADTQYF
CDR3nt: TGTGCCAGTAGTCCCGGCCGGGGGAGCGCAGATACGCAGTATTTT

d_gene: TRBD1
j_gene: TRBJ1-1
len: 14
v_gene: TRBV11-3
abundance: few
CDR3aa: CASSFGTGDTEAFF
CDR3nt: TGTGCCAGCAGCTTCGGGACAGGGGACACTGAAGCTTTCTTT

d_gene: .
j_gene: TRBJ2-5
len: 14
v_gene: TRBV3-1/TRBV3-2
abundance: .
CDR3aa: CASSLQGPQETQYF
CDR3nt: TGTGCCAGCAGCCTTCAGGGACCTCAAGAGACCCAGTACTTC

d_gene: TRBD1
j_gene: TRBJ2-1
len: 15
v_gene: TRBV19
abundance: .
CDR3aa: CASSSWTGDYNEQFF
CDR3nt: TGTGCCAGTAGTTCCTGGACAGGGGACTACAATGAGCAGTTCTTC

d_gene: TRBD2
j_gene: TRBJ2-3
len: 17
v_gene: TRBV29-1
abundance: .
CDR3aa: CSKTGTSGRPRTDTQYF
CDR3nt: TGCAGCAAAACCGGGACTAGCGGGAGGCCGCGCACAGATACGCAGTATTTT

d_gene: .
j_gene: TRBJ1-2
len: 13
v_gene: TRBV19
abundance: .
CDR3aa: CASRDETDYGYTF
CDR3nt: TGTGCCAGTAGGGATGAGACAGACTATGGCTACACCTTC

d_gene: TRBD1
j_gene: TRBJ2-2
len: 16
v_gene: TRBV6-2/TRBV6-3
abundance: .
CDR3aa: CASSYPRDRGAGELFF
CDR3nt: TGTGCCAGCAGTTACCCTCGGGACAGGGGAGCCGGGGAGCTGTTTTTT

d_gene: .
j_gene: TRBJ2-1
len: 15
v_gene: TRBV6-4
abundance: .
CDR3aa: CASSDSVETPNEQFF
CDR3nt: TGTGCCAGCAGTGACTCTGTCGAGACCCCCAATGAGCAGTTCTTC

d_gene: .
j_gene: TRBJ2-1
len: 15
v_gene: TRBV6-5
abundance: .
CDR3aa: CASSLVGGARKEQFF
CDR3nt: TGTGCCAGCAGTTTGGTGGGGGGGGCCCGGAAAGAGCAGTTCTTC

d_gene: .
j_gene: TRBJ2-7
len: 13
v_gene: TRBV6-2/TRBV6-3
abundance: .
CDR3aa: CASSYSDGYEQYF
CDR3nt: TGTGCCAGCAGTTACTCGGACGGCTACGAGCAGTACTTC

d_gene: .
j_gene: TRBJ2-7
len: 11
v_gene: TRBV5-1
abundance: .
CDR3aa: CASRGMGEQYF
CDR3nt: TGCGCCAGCAGGGGGATGGGAGAGCAGTACTTC

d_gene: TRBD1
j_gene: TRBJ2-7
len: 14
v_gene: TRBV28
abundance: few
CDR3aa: CASERPGGSYEQYF
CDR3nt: TGTGCCAGCGAGAGACCAGGGGGCTCGTACGAGCAGTACTTC

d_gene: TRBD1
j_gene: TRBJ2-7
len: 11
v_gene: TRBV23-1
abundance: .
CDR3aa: CARGQNYEQYF
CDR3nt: TGCGCCAGGGGACAGAACTACGAGCAGTACTTC

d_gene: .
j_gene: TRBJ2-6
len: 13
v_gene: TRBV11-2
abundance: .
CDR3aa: CASKDSGANVLTF
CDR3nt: TGTGCCAGCAAGGACTCTGGGGCCAACGTCCTGACTTTC

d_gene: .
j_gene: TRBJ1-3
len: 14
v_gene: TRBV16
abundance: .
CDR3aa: CASSQLGSGNTIYF
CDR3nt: TGTGCCAGCAGCCAATTAGGGTCTGGAAACACCATATATTTT

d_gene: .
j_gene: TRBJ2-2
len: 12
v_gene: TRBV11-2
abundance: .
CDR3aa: CASSLDRGELFF
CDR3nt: TGTGCCAGCAGCTTAGACCGCGGGGAGCTGTTTTTT

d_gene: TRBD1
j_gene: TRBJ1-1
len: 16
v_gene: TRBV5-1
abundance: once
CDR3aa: CASSPELGTGAPEAFF
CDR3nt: TGCGCCAGCAGCCCCGAACTAGGGACAGGGGCCCCTGAAGCTTTCTTT

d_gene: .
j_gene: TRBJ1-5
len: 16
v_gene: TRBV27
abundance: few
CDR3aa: CASRSEGLDTNQPQHF
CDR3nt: TGTGCCAGCAGATCAGAGGGATTGGACACCAATCAGCCCCAGCATTTT

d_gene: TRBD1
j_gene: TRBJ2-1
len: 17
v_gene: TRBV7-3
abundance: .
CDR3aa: CASSSNNPGQGNNEQFF
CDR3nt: TGTGCCAGCAGCTCCAATAACCCGGGACAGGGTAACAATGAGCAGTTCTTC

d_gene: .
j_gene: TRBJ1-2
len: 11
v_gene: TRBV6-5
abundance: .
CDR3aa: CASGAFYGYTF
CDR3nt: TGTGCCAGCGGAGCCTTTTATGGCTACACCTTC

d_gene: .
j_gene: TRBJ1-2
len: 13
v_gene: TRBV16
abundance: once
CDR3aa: CASSQSTVYGYTF
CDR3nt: TGTGCCAGCAGCCAATCGACAGTCTATGGCTACACCTTC

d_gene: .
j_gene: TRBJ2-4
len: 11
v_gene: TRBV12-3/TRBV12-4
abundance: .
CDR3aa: CASSRTDSQYF
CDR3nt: TGTGCCAGCTCGCGGACGGACAGTCAGTACTTC